The T cell receptor beta chain under discussion was sequenced for a study of blood T cells in healthy people across ages. This clonotype was detected many times. What it binds is unknown. For the second PCR, which ran for roughly 6 to 12 cycles, a sample-barcoded 5' primer and a J-beta primer mix were used. TCRdb reprocessed the 5' RACE reads via MiXCR and lists one record per CDR3 protein. The sample carries 450,000 to 700,000 distinct CDR3 sequences, 25% to 30% recorded once. Study-wide results and limits: More naive CD4+ cells and higher diversity marked long-lived donors relative to aged donors. Estimates of diversity drawn from one million T cells were considered underestimates.

Germline V gene data show CDR1 as SGDLS and CDR2 as YYNGEE. V trimming: 4 bases; J trimming: 4 bases; junction bases outside the gene matches: 9. The CDR3 covers 16 residues. The chain recombines TRBV9 with TRBJ2-1, with TRBD2 identical over 9 bases. The origin of this receptor is a woman in her seventies in good health. The specimen was blood. CDR3 residues: CASSPSSRGGYNEQFF. The CDR3, as DNA: TGTGCCAGCAGCCCATCCTCGCGGGGGGGGTACAATGAGCAGTTCTTC.